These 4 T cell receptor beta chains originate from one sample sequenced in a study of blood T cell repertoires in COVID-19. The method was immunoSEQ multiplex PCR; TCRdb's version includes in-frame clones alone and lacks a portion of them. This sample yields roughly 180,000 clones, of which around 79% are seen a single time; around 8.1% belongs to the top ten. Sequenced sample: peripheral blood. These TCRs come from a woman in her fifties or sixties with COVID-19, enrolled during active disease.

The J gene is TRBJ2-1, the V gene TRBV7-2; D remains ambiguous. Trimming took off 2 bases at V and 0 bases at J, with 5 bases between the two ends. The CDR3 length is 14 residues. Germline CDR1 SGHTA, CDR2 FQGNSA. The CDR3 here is CASSLPRSYNEQFF. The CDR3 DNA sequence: TGTGCCAGCAGCTTACCTCGCTCCTACAATGAGCAGTTCTTC.

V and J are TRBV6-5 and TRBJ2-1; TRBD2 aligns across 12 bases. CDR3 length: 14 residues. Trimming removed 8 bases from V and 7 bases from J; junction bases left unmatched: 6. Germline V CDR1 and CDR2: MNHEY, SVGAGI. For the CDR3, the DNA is TGTGCCAGCCGCCTAGCGGGAGGGCCGAATGAGCAGTTCTTC. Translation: CASRLAGGPNEQFF.

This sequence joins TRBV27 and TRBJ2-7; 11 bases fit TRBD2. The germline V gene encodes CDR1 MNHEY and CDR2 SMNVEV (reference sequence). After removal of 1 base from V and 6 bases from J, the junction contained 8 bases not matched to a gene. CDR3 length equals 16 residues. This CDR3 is CASSLLAGGPGGEQYF. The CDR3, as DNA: TGTGCCAGCAGTTTATTAGCGGGAGGGCCAGGCGGCGAGCAGTACTTC.

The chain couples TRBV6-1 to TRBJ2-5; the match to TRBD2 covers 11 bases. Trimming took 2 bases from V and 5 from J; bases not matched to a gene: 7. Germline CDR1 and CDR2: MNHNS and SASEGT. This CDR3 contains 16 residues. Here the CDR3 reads CASSEMLLAGDETQYF. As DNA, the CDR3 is TGTGCCAGCAGTGAAATGTTACTAGCGGGAGACGAGACCCAGTACTTC.